The T cell receptor beta chain under discussion was sequenced for a study of regulatory T cells in long-lasting Graves disease. Study observations and caveats: It was in persistent disease that TRBV28, TRBJ1-2 and TRBJ2-5 were favored.

The time point: persistent/refractory GD, antithyroid drugs over 5 years with positive TRAb. RNA isolated from PBMCs was used to make the TCR library. By American Thyroid Association guidelines, Graves' disease was diagnosed in the cohort. V was pared by 1 base and J by 0 bases, with 7 bases between. The CDR3 totals 15 residues. Germline CDR1 is SGHKS and CDR2 is YYEKEE (reference sequence). The TCR beta library used iRepertoire HTBI primers with Arm-PCR amplification of CDR3. MiXCR was run by TCRdb on the multiplex PCR reads, yielding one entry per CDR3 protein. The table includes approximately 380,000 distinct CDR3 sequences, around 21% detected once. In its sample, this clonotype was seen many times. Its antigen remains unknown.

Here the sequenced sample was peripheral blood mononuclear cells (PBMCs), taken when the disease was refractory, from a patient treated with antithyroid drugs. The J gene is TRBJ2-2, the V gene TRBV5-5; D ambiguous. This sequence was found in a female donor with Graves disease. CDR3 amino acids: CASSLWATNTGELFF. In DNA, the CDR3 is TGTGCCAGCAGCTTGTGGGCGACGAACACCGGGGAGCTGTTTTTT.